The clone carrying this TCR beta chain has a handful of counts. TCRdb keeps only in-frame clones here, not all; method: immunoSEQ multiplex PCR. The sample includes 150,000 or so clones, around 80% of them seen just once. The data are from a study of blood T cell repertoires in COVID-19. Sequencing used peripheral blood. The TCR sequence derives from an elderly woman with acute or convalescent COVID-19.

The CDR3 region has the DNA TGTGCCAGCAGCTTGGGGAGCGGAGTCTACGAGCAGTACTTC. The encoded protein is CASSLGSGVYEQYF. The chain uses TRBV7-9 and TRBJ2-7, with D tentatively TRBD2 (5 bases). Trimming took off 3 bases at V and 3 bases at J, with 12 bases between the two ends. This CDR3 is 14 amino acids long. Germline lookup yields CDR1 SEHNR and CDR2 FQNEAQ (reference sequence).